These T cell receptor beta chains were read from a single sample in a study of T-cell memory formation after mild COVID-19. MiXCR, run by TCRdb on the 5' RACE reads, gives a single entry per CDR3 protein. The table lists some 320,000 distinct CDR3 sequences, roughly 15% of them singletons. The sample taken for sequencing was PBMCs or a T cell subset sorted from them (not recorded which). The receptors were gathered from a man aged 18 to 30 who had mild COVID-19 (a few samples of this study predate the infection). Cell type and time point are not known. The CDR3 runs from the conserved cysteine through the conserved F or W. Each record gives: J gene, V gene, clone size, D gene, CDR3 DNA, CDR3 protein. D genes are given only for firm matches. A row's size may be missing; if present it is once, few, many or a size class.

j_gene: TRBJ2-3; v_gene: TRBV18; abundance: many; d_gene: NA; CDR3nt: TGTGCCAGCTCACCAAATCTAGAGAGCACAGATACGCAGTATTTT; CDR3aa: CASSPNLESTDTQYF
j_gene: TRBJ2-2; v_gene: TRBV4-2; abundance: NA; d_gene: TRBD2; CDR3nt: TGTGCCAGCAGCCAAGGGAGCGGGGGGGCCCCCGGGGAGCTGTTTTTT; CDR3aa: CASSQGSGGAPGELFF
j_gene: TRBJ1-1; v_gene: TRBV5-1; abundance: few; d_gene: NA; CDR3nt: TGCGCCAGCAGCTTGAATTTTCTGGTGAGGAACACTGAAGCTTTCTTT; CDR3aa: CASSLNFLVRNTEAFF
j_gene: TRBJ2-3; v_gene: TRBV7-2; abundance: many; d_gene: NA; CDR3nt: TGTGCCAGCAGCTTAGTGGCGGGGTTGAGCACAGATACGCAGTATTTT; CDR3aa: CASSLVAGLSTDTQYF
j_gene: TRBJ2-5; v_gene: TRBV5-1; abundance: few; d_gene: NA; CDR3nt: TGCGCCAGCAGCTTGCAGGCAGCACCTCAAGAGACCCAGTACTTC; CDR3aa: CASSLQAAPQETQYF
j_gene: TRBJ2-1; v_gene: TRBV7-3; abundance: NA; d_gene: TRBD2; CDR3nt: TGTGCCAGCAGCCTTAGCGGGGGGGCCCAAAATGAGCAGTTCTTC; CDR3aa: CASSLSGGAQNEQFF
j_gene: TRBJ2-3; v_gene: TRBV5-1; abundance: few; d_gene: NA; CDR3nt: TGCGCCAGCAGCACCGGGGCAGGGGCAGATACGCAGTATTTT; CDR3aa: CASSTGAGADTQYF
j_gene: TRBJ2-2; v_gene: TRBV4-1; abundance: NA; d_gene: NA; CDR3nt: TGCGCCAGCAGCCATCTCGGGCGGAGCGGGGAGCTGTTTTTT; CDR3aa: CASSHLGRSGELFF
j_gene: TRBJ1-1; v_gene: TRBV20-1; abundance: many; d_gene: NA; CDR3nt: TGCAGTGCTAGCCGCGACAGGACCACTGAAGCTTTCTTT; CDR3aa: CSASRDRTTEAFF
j_gene: TRBJ1-6; v_gene: TRBV7-2; abundance: few; d_gene: TRBD1; CDR3nt: TGTGCCAGCAAAATCAGGGGGCAGACGGCACCCCTCCACTTT; CDR3aa: CASKIRGQTAPLHF
j_gene: TRBJ2-1; v_gene: TRBV6-5; abundance: few; d_gene: TRBD2; CDR3nt: TGTGCCAGCAGTCCCTCTTCGAGATTCGGGAGGTCCTACAATGAGCAGTTCTTC; CDR3aa: CASSPSSRFGRSYNEQFF
j_gene: TRBJ2-3; v_gene: TRBV6-5; abundance: NA; d_gene: NA; CDR3nt: TGTGCCAGCAGTTACTCGGCACTCCTCGGGGCAGATACGCAGTATTTT; CDR3aa: CASSYSALLGADTQYF
j_gene: TRBJ1-5; v_gene: TRBV20-1; abundance: NA; d_gene: NA; CDR3nt: TGCAGTGCTGCCGGGACCGATGATCAGCCCCAGCATTTT; CDR3aa: CSAAGTDDQPQHF
j_gene: TRBJ2-3; v_gene: TRBV10-3; abundance: NA; d_gene: TRBD2; CDR3nt: TGTGCCATCAGGGGGGGGTCCACAGATACGCAGTATTTT; CDR3aa: CAIRGGSTDTQYF
j_gene: TRBJ2-3; v_gene: TRBV4-1; abundance: NA; d_gene: NA; CDR3nt: TGCGCCAGCAGCCGCTCCCTAGGGGATACGCAGTATTTT; CDR3aa: CASSRSLGDTQYF
j_gene: TRBJ1-4; v_gene: TRBV5-1; abundance: NA; d_gene: TRBD1; CDR3nt: TGCGCCAGCAGCTGGGGGGACAGGGCAGAAAAACTGTTTTTT; CDR3aa: CASSWGDRAEKLFF
j_gene: TRBJ1-3; v_gene: TRBV11-1; abundance: few; d_gene: NA; CDR3nt: TGTGCCAGCAGCTTTGGACTCCAGCGGGGAAACACCATATATTTT; CDR3aa: CASSFGLQRGNTIYF
j_gene: TRBJ1-1; v_gene: TRBV27; abundance: many; d_gene: TRBD1; CDR3nt: TGTGCCAGCAGTTCACGGACAGGGGACACAGCTTTCTTT; CDR3aa: CASSSRTGDTAFF
j_gene: TRBJ2-1; v_gene: TRBV28; abundance: few; d_gene: NA; CDR3nt: TGTGCCAGCACCTCGACCCGAGGAAGGTTCTTC; CDR3aa: CASTSTRGRFF
j_gene: TRBJ1-4; v_gene: TRBV5-1; abundance: few; d_gene: NA; CDR3nt: TGCGCCAGCAGCTTGACAGTACGAGAAAAACTGTTTTTT; CDR3aa: CASSLTVREKLFF
j_gene: TRBJ2-2; v_gene: TRBV19; abundance: few; d_gene: NA; CDR3nt: TGTGCCAGTAGTGGCCTCCCCGGGGAGCTGTTTTTT; CDR3aa: CASSGLPGELFF
j_gene: TRBJ2-1; v_gene: TRBV4-3; abundance: many; d_gene: TRBD2; CDR3nt: TGCGCCAGCAGCCAGCCCAGCGGGGGTAGGAATGAGCAGTTCTTC; CDR3aa: CASSQPSGGRNEQFF
j_gene: TRBJ2-1; v_gene: TRBV7-9; abundance: few; d_gene: NA; CDR3nt: TGTGCCAGCAGCGGACAGCTACTCTCGGAGGAGCAGTTCTTC; CDR3aa: CASSGQLLSEEQFF